The 2 T cell receptor beta chains presented below share a single source sample, sequenced in a study of cytomegalovirus exposure and HLA in healthy donors. 60 Vbeta and 13 Jbeta primers were used in PCR. The data were produced by immunoSEQ multiplex PCR, yet TCRdb's version contains in-frame clones alone and is incomplete. The table has about 50,000 clones, over 60% seen once. Sequenced sample: PBMCs. These receptors were taken from a woman aged 40 to 49 in good health and CMV-seropositive.

The chain has TRBV29-1 and TRBJ2-7; TRBD1 might be the D (5 bases). This CDR3 comprises 12 residues. Per germline, CDR1 SQVTM and CDR2 ANQGSEA. Between the trimmed V and J ends, which lost 6 bases and 0 bases, there was a span of 9 bases. CDR3 loop: CSVVDSSYEQYF. In nucleotides, the CDR3 is TGCAGCGTCGTCGACAGCTCCTACGAGCAGTACTTC.

This clone was counted once. The chain joins TRBV7-2 to TRBJ2-7; 13 bases map to TRBD2. In germline, CDR1 is SGHTA, CDR2 FQGNSA. The CDR3 covers 15 residues. The V gene end was trimmed by 5 bases and the J gene end by 2 bases; junction bases not matched to a gene: 3. In DNA form, the CDR3 reads TGTGCCAGCAGCGCGACTAGCGGGGGGCCCTACGAGCAGTACTTC. It yields the protein CASSATSGGPYEQYF.